A selection of T cell receptor beta chains follows, all from one sample in a study of T cell repertoires in aging, cancer and after chemotherapy. TCRdb re-called the multiplex PCR reads through MiXCR, storing one row per CDR3 protein. The data contain about 6,200 distinct CDR3 sequences, around 32% of them seen just once; the ten biggest clones take up about 7.5%. Sequenced input: blood. The source of these receptors is a human donor with a blood cancer. CDR3s include the opening cysteine and the closing phenylalanine or tryptophan. Fields, in order: V gene, clone size, D gene, J gene, CDR3 DNA, CDR3 protein. A D gene is named only where the DNA matches it firmly. Expanded clones get a size class; other rows say once, few or many, or leave the size out.

V gene: TRBV24-1; clone size: .; D gene: TRBD2; J gene: TRBJ2-3; CDR3 DNA: TGTGCCACCAGTGGCCTAGCGGGAGAGGAAGATACGCAGTATTTT; CDR3 protein: CATSGLAGEEDTQYF
V gene: TRBV19; clone size: medium-sized; D gene: .; J gene: TRBJ1-4; CDR3 DNA: TGTGCCAGCAAGGAAGTTTGGAGGACAACAACTAATGAAAAACTGTTTTTT; CDR3 protein: CASKEVWRTTTNEKLFF
V gene: TRBV10-3; clone size: .; D gene: .; J gene: TRBJ2-7; CDR3 DNA: TGTGCCATCAGACGGAAAGACTACGAGCAGTACTTC; CDR3 protein: CAIRRKDYEQYF
V gene: TRBV20-1; clone size: few; D gene: TRBD1; J gene: TRBJ2-1; CDR3 DNA: TGCAGTGCTCAGCGGCAGGGGGTCTCCTACAATGAGCAGTTCTTC; CDR3 protein: CSAQRQGVSYNEQFF
V gene: TRBV15; clone size: once; D gene: TRBD2; J gene: TRBJ2-2; CDR3 DNA: TGTGCCACCAGCGGGACTAGCGGGAGGGAGCTGTTTTTT; CDR3 protein: CATSGTSGRELFF
V gene: TRBV13; clone size: medium-sized; D gene: .; J gene: TRBJ2-1; CDR3 DNA: TGTGCCAGCAGCACGCGGGACAGCACCTACAATGAGCAGTTCTTC; CDR3 protein: CASSTRDSTYNEQFF
V gene: TRBV24-1; clone size: .; D gene: TRBD2; J gene: TRBJ2-3; CDR3 DNA: TGTGCCATCACTCTCGGGAGGGCCCTTGGCACAGATACGCAGTATTTT; CDR3 protein: CAITLGRALGTDTQYF
V gene: TRBV20-1; clone size: few; D gene: TRBD1; J gene: TRBJ1-2; CDR3 DNA: TGCAGTGCTAGAGTGGACAGGGTCTATGGCTACACCTTC; CDR3 protein: CSARVDRVYGYTF
V gene: TRBV30; clone size: .; D gene: TRBD1; J gene: TRBJ1-1; CDR3 DNA: TGTGCCACCAATGGGGGACAGACTAAGGCCATGAACACTGAAGCTTTCTTT; CDR3 protein: CATNGGQTKAMNTEAFF
V gene: TRBV15; clone size: .; D gene: .; J gene: TRBJ1-1; CDR3 DNA: TGTGCCACCAGCAGTGCACAGGGATGGTTTGAAGCTTTCTTT; CDR3 protein: CATSSAQGWFEAFF
V gene: TRBV20-1; clone size: few; D gene: .; J gene: TRBJ2-6; CDR3 DNA: TGCAGTGCTAAGGAGGGGACGTCTGGGGCCAACGTCCTGACTTTC; CDR3 protein: CSAKEGTSGANVLTF
V gene: TRBV27; clone size: few; D gene: .; J gene: TRBJ1-6; CDR3 DNA: TGTGCCAGCAGAACCATCCGGGACTATAATTCACCCCTCCACTTT; CDR3 protein: CASRTIRDYNSPLHF
V gene: TRBV20-1; clone size: .; D gene: .; J gene: TRBJ2-7; CDR3 DNA: TGCAGTGCTAGAACCGGGGAGGGGGCGTCCTACGAGCAGTACTTC; CDR3 protein: CSARTGEGASYEQYF